These 27 T cell receptor beta chains share one sample of origin, sequenced in a study of T cell responses to AZD1222 COVID-19 vaccine. Clones were sequenced by immunoSEQ multiplex PCR, and TCRdb holds only the in-frame ones, with some missing. The table has 110,000 to 150,000 clones, roughly 88% seen once. Source: peripheral blood, taken 28 days after the second AZD1222 dose. These receptors were obtained from an adult who received the AZD1222 COVID-19 vaccine.

The chain employs TRBV19 and TRBJ2-1; no clear D. V was shortened by 5 bases and J by 3 bases, with 5 bases between the two germline ends. This CDR3 comprises 12 residues. Germline CDR1 reads LNHDA; CDR2 reads SQIVND (reference sequence). CDR3 DNA: TGTGCCAGTAGTTTGAGCTACAATGAGCAGTTCTTC. Translated, it gives CASSLSYNEQFF.

The chain employs TRBV11-3 and TRBJ1-1; tentatively, D is TRBD1 (5 bases). CDR3 length: 13 amino acids. Germline V gene lookup returns CDR1 SGHNT and CDR2 YENEEA. The germline V and J ends were trimmed by 5 bases and 1 base, with 8 bases remaining between them. The CDR3 sequence: CASSLGRNTEAFF. The CDR3 DNA sequence: TGTGCCAGCAGCCTGGGACGGAACACTGAAGCTTTCTTT.

The chain is built from TRBV15 and TRBJ1-6; D unclear. The ends were cut back, 3 bases at V and 11 bases at J, with 8 bases in the middle. The CDR3 extends over 12 amino acids. Germline lookup yields CDR1 LNHNV and CDR2 YYDKDF (reference sequence). The CDR3 DNA reads TGTGCCACCAGCAGTTCCGGTCCACCCCTCCACTTT. It specifies CATSSSGPPLHF.

The V and J genes are TRBV5-1 and TRBJ2-1, with 7 bases lining up with TRBD2. This CDR3 is 16 amino acids long. Trimming removed 4 bases from V and 0 bases from J; junction bases left unmatched: 7. Germline lookup yields CDR1 SGHRS and CDR2 YFSETQ. The CDR3 DNA reads as TGCGCCAGCAGCCCTGAAGCGGGGAGCTCCTACAATGAGCAGTTCTTC. Residues: CASSPEAGSSYNEQFF. The full variable domain, in which reference TRBV5-1 and TRBJ2-1 provide the parts outside the CDR3, is KAGVTQTPRYLIKTRGQQVTLSCSPISGHRSVSWYQQTPGQGLQFLFEYFSETQRNKGNFPGRFSGRQFSNSRSEMNVSTLELGDSALYLCASSPEAGSSYNEQFFGPGTRLTVL.

This chain links TRBV5-5 with TRBJ1-1, with D possibly being TRBD1 (6 bases). Trimming left V 2 bases short and J 12 bases short, with 14 bases between. Germline values: CDR1 SGHKS, CDR2 YYEKEE (reference sequence). This CDR3 has 12 amino acids. CDR3 region: CASSFDRLVTFF. In DNA, the CDR3 is TGTGCCAGCAGCTTCGACAGGTTGGTAACTTTCTTT.

The gene calls are TRBV30 and TRBJ1-3, with D maybe TRBD1 (5 bases). This CDR3 has 13 amino acids. The germline CDR1 and CDR2 sequences are GTSNPN and SVGIG (reference sequence). Trimming pared 5 bases from V and 0 bases from J, leaving 8 bases between. The DNA for the CDR3 is TGTGCCTGGTGGGGACTCTCTGGAAACACCATATATTTT. Protein: CAWWGLSGNTIYF.

The genes are TRBV2 and TRBJ2-1, with 12 nucleotides matching TRBD2. The CDR3 runs 14 residues. Looked up from germline, CDR1 is SNHLY and CDR2 is FYNNEI. The V gene end was trimmed by 7 bases and the J gene end by 4 bases; junction bases not matched to a gene: 2. The CDR3: CASNGLAGYNEQFF. CDR3 bases: TGTGCCAGCAACGGACTAGCGGGGTACAATGAGCAGTTCTTC.

This clone was counted a single time. The chain recombines TRBV6-5 with TRBJ2-7; 9 bases fit TRBD2. This CDR3 is 16 amino acids long. V lost 2 bases and J lost 6; bases outside the gene matches: 11. Germline V gene data show CDR1 as MNHEY and CDR2 as SVGAGI. The CDR3 loop is CASSYPLAGLGGEQYF. The CDR3 DNA reads as TGTGCCAGCAGTTACCCTCTAGCGGGGCTGGGCGGCGAGCAGTACTTC.

The chain employs TRBV5-6 and TRBJ1-1; the D gene is possibly TRBD1 (5 bases). The CDR3 extends over 13 amino acids. With 1 base removed from V and 4 bases from J, the gap between germline ends came to 8 bases. Germline CDR1 is SGHDT and CDR2 is YYEEEE. The CDR3 DNA reads as TGTGCCAGCAGCTTGCCAGGGATCACTGAAGCTTTCTTT. Its protein product is CASSLPGITEAFF.

The sample holds one count of this clone. The chain couples TRBV5-8 to TRBJ1-1; D might be TRBD1 (5 bases). The CDR3 is made up of 15 amino acids. Germline V gene sequence: CDR1 SGHTS, CDR2 YDEGEE. Deletions cut 4 bases from V and 3 bases from J, with 16 bases between. The CDR3 spells CASSKGTLVDTEAFF. DNA for the CDR3: TGTGCCAGCAGCAAAGGGACTCTGGTGGACACTGAAGCTTTCTTT.

This clone was counted once. The chain recombines TRBV2 with TRBJ1-1; the D gene is possibly TRBD1 (6 bases). Germline V CDR1 and CDR2: SNHLY, FYNNEI. Trimming took off 4 bases at V and 2 bases at J, with 11 bases between the two ends. The CDR3 is made up of 14 amino acids. The CDR3 reads CASSVGGLNTEAFF. The DNA for the CDR3 is TGTGCCAGCAGTGTGGGGGGGCTCAACACTGAAGCTTTCTTT. The whole variable domain, filled in from reference TRBV2 and TRBJ1-1, reads EPEVTQTPSHQVTQMGQEVILRCVPISNHLYFYWYRQILGQKVEFLVSFYNNEISEKSEIFDDQFSVERPDGSNFTLKIRSTKLEDSAMYFCASSVGGLNTEAFFGQGTRLTVV.

The chain couples TRBV5-5 to TRBJ1-5, with D unclear. V lost 1 base and J lost 0, with 8 bases in between. The CDR3 covers 15 residues. The germline V gene encodes CDR1 SGHKS and CDR2 YYEKEE (reference sequence). CDR3 protein: CASSLWQISNQPQHF. As DNA, the CDR3 is TGTGCCAGCAGCTTGTGGCAGATTAGCAATCAGCCCCAGCATTTT.

The V and J genes are TRBV7-3 and TRBJ2-1; tentatively, D is TRBD2 (6 bases). The CDR3 covers 17 residues. V was cut by 3 bases and J by 6 bases, with 21 bases left in between. Per the germline V gene, CDR1 is SGHTA and CDR2 is FQGTGA. The CDR3 sequence: CASSLEGPLATANEQFF. CDR3 in DNA: TGTGCCAGCAGCTTGGAGGGGCCGCTAGCTACCGCCAATGAGCAGTTCTTC. The full variable domain, in which reference TRBV7-3 and TRBJ2-1 provide the parts outside the CDR3, is GAGVSQTPSNKVTEKGKYVELRCDPISGHTALYWYRQSLGQGPEFLIYFQGTGAADDSGLPNDRFFAVRPEGSVSTLKIQRTERGDSAVYLCASSLEGPLATANEQFFGPGTRLTVL.

The chain employs TRBV11-3 and TRBJ2-1; 7 nucleotides align to TRBD2. The germline gives CDR1 SGHNT, CDR2 YENEEA. This CDR3 region has 15 residues. V shed 4 bases and J 5 bases; nucleotides not matched to a gene: 8. The CDR3 DNA reads TGTGCCAGCAGCTCCGAGGCGGGGAGGGACAATGAGCAGTTCTTC. This sequence encodes CASSSEAGRDNEQFF.

About this clone: This sample also contains other DNA sequences that code for the same CDR3. The chain employs TRBV19 and TRBJ1-5, with D possibly TRBD1 on 5 matching bases. The germline gives CDR1 LNHDA, CDR2 SQIVND (reference sequence). V was cut by 3 bases and J by 4 bases, with 7 bases left in between. This CDR3 contains 13 residues. The CDR3 DNA sequence: TGTGCCAGTAGTATCGGGGGAAATCAGCCCCAGCATTTT. Its translation is CASSIGGNQPQHF. The full variable domain, in which reference TRBV19 and TRBJ1-5 provide the parts outside the CDR3, is DGGITQSPKYLFRKEGQNVTLSCEQNLNHDAMYWYRQDPGQGLRLIYYSQIVNDFQKGDIAEGYSVSREKKESFPLTVTSAQKNPTAFYLCASSIGGNQPQHFGDGTRLSIL.

The rearrangement uses TRBV7-9 and TRBJ1-5, with D possibly TRBD1 on 6 matching bases. V was trimmed by 5 bases and J by 4 bases, leaving 15 bases between them. Germline loops: CDR1 SEHNR, CDR2 FQNEAQ (reference sequence). The length of the CDR3 is 15 residues. CDR3 sequence: CASSPPGAENQPQHF. CDR3 DNA: TGTGCCAGCAGCCCCCCAGGGGCGGAAAATCAGCCCCAGCATTTT.

The chain uses TRBV5-1 and TRBJ1-2; D may be TRBD1 (6 bases). The CDR3 consists of 15 residues. The germline V and J ends were trimmed by 4 bases and 6 bases, with 19 bases remaining between them. Germline loops: CDR1 SGHRS, CDR2 YFSETQ. The CDR3 sequence is CASSPGTGGGDGYTF. The CDR3 DNA reads TGCGCCAGCAGCCCAGGGACCGGGGGCGGTGATGGCTACACCTTC.

The rearrangement uses TRBV13 and TRBJ1-3; D remains unclear. V dropped 2 bases and J dropped 0 bases, with 8 bases sitting between them. Germline V gene lookup returns CDR1 PRHDT and CDR2 FYEKMQ (reference sequence). The CDR3 consists of 15 residues. Written as DNA, the CDR3 is TGTGCCAGCAGCTTAAGAGGGCTCTCTGGAAACACCATATATTTT. It yields the protein CASSLRGLSGNTIYF.

A single count supports this clone. The chain joins TRBV21-1 to TRBJ1-1. TRBV21-1 is a pseudogene segment. The CDR3 totals 16 residues. The CDR3 is CARGEGQTFMNTEAFF. The CDR3 DNA reads TGTGCCCGCGGGGAGGGACAGACCTTCATGAACACTGAAGCTTTCTTT.

The chain joins TRBV5-4 to TRBJ2-3; D call uncertain. The CDR3 covers 11 residues. V was shortened by 2 bases and J by 6 bases, with 4 bases between the two germline ends. CDR1 is SGHNT and CDR2 is YYREEE in the germline V gene (reference sequence). CDR3 in DNA: TGTGCCAGCAGCTTTGGGGATACGCAGTATTTT. Translating gives CASSFGDTQYF.

This chain links TRBV10-3 with TRBJ2-1; 9 bases line up with TRBD2. Per germline, CDR1 ENHRY and CDR2 SYGVKD. With V trimmed by 6 bases and J by 7 bases, 7 bases remained unmatched. The CDR3 loop spans 14 amino acids. For the CDR3, the DNA is TGTGCCATCAGGGATGCGGGAGGGAGGAATGAGCAGTTCTTC. This sequence encodes CAIRDAGGRNEQFF.

The chain carries TRBV27 and TRBJ2-1, with D hard to call. CDR3 length: 15 amino acids. V gave up 5 bases and J gave up 0 bases, with 11 bases separating them. In germline, CDR1 is MNHEY, CDR2 SMNVEV (reference sequence). The CDR3: CASSKPASSYNEQFF. In DNA, the CDR3 is TGTGCCAGCAGTAAACCAGCTAGCTCCTACAATGAGCAGTTCTTC.

As DNA, the CDR3 is TGTGCCAGCAGCCGTAGACGAGGAGACAATCAGCCCCAGCATTTT. Translating gives CASSRRRGDNQPQHF. The chain links TRBV7-2 to TRBJ1-5, with D unclear. Looked up from germline, CDR1 is SGHTA and CDR2 is FQGNSA. V was shortened by 5 bases and J by 3 bases, with 14 bases between the two germline ends. CDR3 length: 15 amino acids.

The gene calls are TRBV7-3 and TRBJ2-5, with a weak D call TRBD1 (5 bases). V was trimmed by 3 bases and J by 7 bases, leaving 18 bases between them. The V gene's germline CDR1 is SGHTA and CDR2 FQGTGA. The length of the CDR3 is 15 residues. In nucleotides, the CDR3 is TGTGCCAGCAGCTTGGATGGACACTCTCTTGGGACCCAGTACTTC. It yields the protein CASSLDGHSLGTQYF.

The rearrangement links TRBV29-1 to TRBJ1-1, with D hard to call. Germline loops: CDR1 SQVTM, CDR2 ANQGSEA. V dropped 1 base and J dropped 4 bases, with 10 bases sitting between them. The CDR3 is 13 amino acids. The CDR3 loop is CSVEVVEGTEAFF. The CDR3 nucleotides read TGCAGCGTTGAAGTTGTGGAGGGCACTGAAGCTTTCTTT.

The chain carries TRBV3-1 (or the pseudogene TRBV3-2) and TRBJ2-1; TRBD2 agrees at 8 bases. After removal of 0 bases from V and 9 bases from J, the junction contained 10 bases not matched to a gene. The CDR3 spans 16 residues. Germline CDR1 is LGHDT and CDR2 is YNNKEL (reference sequence). The CDR3 nucleotides are TGTGCCAGCAGCCAAGATTCTACGGGGGGGCTGGGTGAGCAGTTCTTC. Translating it yields CASSQDSTGGLGEQFF.

The CDR3 region is CAISGDRASSFGYTF. CDR3 DNA: TGTGCCATCAGTGGGGATCGGGCCAGCTCCTTCGGCTACACCTTC. The chain links TRBV10-3 to TRBJ1-2; D is unclear. Trimming removed 4 bases at V and 8 bases at J, with 20 bases between. The CDR3 totals 15 residues. Germline V CDR1 and CDR2: ENHRY, SYGVKD.